This T cell receptor (beta chain) stems from a study of shared clonotypes between healthy human individuals. The study, taken as a whole, reports: Roughly 5% of naive CD4 clonotypes were common to four donors. Donors were few, which limited the genetic and exposure-history diversity represented.

Worth noting for this clone: Its target is unknown.

V was trimmed by 4 bases and J by 5 bases, leaving 6 bases between them. Germline-derived CDR1 and CDR2 are SGHDT and YYEEEE. The CDR3 totals 11 residues. The assay was run at deep level. Profiled with immunoSEQ multiplex PCR; TCRdb holds only in-frame clones, not every one. Here the sample spans 640,000 or so clones, 55% to 75% being singletons. Sample: memory CD4+ T cells sorted from blood. The subset here: CD45RA-negative fraction. The sequence was obtained from a woman aged 30 to 39 in good health. The V gene is TRBV5-6, the J gene TRBJ2-5; D call uncertain. CDR3 nucleotides: TGTGCCAGCAGCACCACCGAGACCCAGTACTTC. It specifies CASSTTETQYF.